This T cell receptor beta chain is from a study of post-analysis software for immune sequencing data (dated by TCRdb to the mid-2010s). Concerning the study at large: The recorded disease courses included relapsing-remitting, secondary progressive and progressive-relapsing multiple sclerosis, and some patients had no subtype annotation. The patient repertoires were compared against around 11 previously published healthy control repertoires obtained from donors aged about 6 to 26 years. A subset of samples was prepared in parallel using single-end sample barcoding, then pooled and co-amplified after Illumina adapter ligation. The paper's findings and limits, for the study overall: Direct clustering with F measure showed strong co-clustering of samples prepared in the same batch, prompting a batch-effect correction. Roughly 5 TRBV segments, including TRBV5-6, TRBV5-1 and TRBV20-1, were significantly more frequent in patients than controls. The multiple sclerosis patient group was slightly younger than the control group. Multiple sclerosis patients had significantly lower normalized Chao1 diversity than controls, a result that suggests substantial peripheral T-cell clonal expansion.

TCR beta repertoires were profiled from peripheral blood of about a dozen young patients with multiple sclerosis to demonstrate the VDJtools post-analysis software. The patients with multiple sclerosis were children and adolescents between roughly 6 and 17 years of age. Its CDR3 holds 13 amino acids, cysteine through phenylalanine. Of the read, only the CDR3 DNA is kept; its 39 bases are in frame from base 1. The junction carries 10 bases between V and J, which are trimmed by 3 bases and 4 bases respectively. Library creation used PCR. The sequencer was an Illumina HiSeq 2500. To reduce PCR and sequencing biases, unique molecular identifiers were built into the TCR beta cDNA libraries. Approximately 500,000 cDNA molecules were obtained per 1 to 10 million input T cells, so each molecule approximated one T cell. The patient libraries were prepared and sequenced with the same protocol used for the earlier healthy control dataset. Within a given batch, samples were prepared together, multiplexed and sequenced on the same HiSeq lane. The study's processing was this. Raw barcoded reads were processed with MIGEC, discarding single-read molecular identifier groups before consensus assembly and CDR3 extraction. Clonotype tables were post-analysed with VDJtools, normalizing diversity by down-sampling all datasets to the smallest sample size. Repertoire overlap clustering matched CDR3 amino acid but not nucleotide sequences to correct batch-related cross-sample contamination. TCRdb took the public reads, trimmed them with fastp at Q25, ran MiXCR for clone calling and kept in-frame beta chains. Rows matching on CDR3 protein sequence are summarized as one entry with the most common DNA and genes. The V and J calls shown here were made by TCRdb, not taken from the authors' results. The sample records over 150,000 distinct CDR3 sequences, around 30% of which are singletons. The ten largest clonotypes hold about 1.6% of the sample.

Concerning this clonotype itself: It lacks a known antigen. No much larger clone is present one base from it, and per-base qualities are unavailable.

The TCR comes from a girl aged 5-17 years with multiple sclerosis. The receptor chain draws on TRBV12-3 or TRBV12-4 and TRBJ2-7; the D gene assignment is ambiguous. The sequenced material came from blood. The DNA is as follows: TGTGCCAGCAGTTTCACGGAAGGGTACGAGCAGTACTTC. Translated, this gives CASSFTEGYEQYF.